The following is a T cell receptor beta chain sequence with its context. There is no known antigen for this receptor. No base quality information exists; no much larger clone differs at one position. Compared with germline, V lacks 6 bases and J lacks 1 base; bases without a gene match: 3. The CDR3 sequence holds 14 residues, the cysteine and phenylalanine included. The CDR3 DNA has 42 bases and is translated from base 1. In the germline V gene, CDR1 corresponds to SNHLY and CDR2 to FYNNEI. Libraries were constructed by the immunoSEQ multiplex PCR assay. The multiplex PCR relied on a mix of 60 forward primers for TCR Vbeta segments and 13 reverse primers for TCR Jbeta segments. The CDR3 region of rearranged TCR beta genes was amplified from genomic DNA with a multiplex PCR assay. The amplified TCR beta libraries were sequenced on the Illumina HiSeq System as 87-base-pair reads. The paper's processing steps were these. Across the roughly 600 repertoires, a later analysis counted some 81 million unique TCR beta chains, roughly 11 million of which were shared by at least two donors. A nearest-neighbor algorithm error-corrected the raw reads and collapsed the reads into unique sequences, merging closely related sequences to remove PCR and sequencing errors. V, D and J gene segments were assigned by aligning CDR3 sequences to IMGT reference sequences. For a sequence to be retained, a match of at least six nucleotides was required to both a V gene segment and a J gene segment. A rearrangement counted as productive if the CDR3 had no stop codons and remained in frame with V and J, and every other rearrangement counted as non-productive. Following IMGT convention, CDR3 was defined as the stretch from the second conserved V-encoded cysteine up to the conserved J-encoded phenylalanine. The earlier analysis of roughly 590 of the donors excluded any sequence lacking an unambiguous match to a single V gene segment. An earlier analysis of a few hundred of the donors called V segments functional above 56.7% productive rearrangements and segregating when the between-donor standard deviation exceeded 5%. A statistical classification framework was built for diagnosing cytomegalovirus status from the catalog of TCR beta chain sequences. A later analysis assigned V and J genes by comparing TCR nucleotide sequences with IMGT/GENE-DB human TR gene sequences. A later analysis assigned CDR3 sequences and most-parsimonious VDJ recombination scenarios with the TCRdist pipeline. In a later analysis, every TCR beta chain was defined by the combination of its CDR3 amino acid sequence and its V-gene family, and reads without a unique V-gene family were dropped. As a way to deal with suspected cross-contamination and a sequencing artifact, a later analysis dropped 450 to 600 nucleotide sequences that were highly shared and had low generation probability. In a later analysis, a clonal expansion index was calculated for each public chain from normalized within-repertoire ranks of inferred template counts. A later analysis computed generation probabilities with a VDJ recombination model fitted to out-of-frame rearrangements, and checked the results against IGoR. A later analysis scored TCR-TCR, TCR-HLA and TCR-CMV co-occurrence with hypergeometric tests, applying a repertoire-size bias correction to TCR pairs. In a later analysis, false discovery rates were estimated by permuting HLA or CMV assignments 20 times. In a later analysis, co-occurring TCRs were grouped using DBSCAN, with TCRdist sequence similarity added in when clustering inside HLA-allele-positive subsets. Repertoires with fewer than 30,000 or more than 120,000 public chains, plus five repertoires with anomalous nucleotide sharing, were excluded from co-occurrence clustering. Drawn from immuneACCESS, this table holds only the in-frame rearrangements with V and J called that TCRdb kept. Clones are partly lost; checked studies trace under half to an unresolved V gene and leave the rest unexplained. The DNA gave D and trimming, while V, J and clone size come from that table. Within this sample are over 80,000 clones, with roughly 73% of them counted one time only. Around 3.5% of the sample is in the top ten clones.

The entry originates in a study of cytomegalovirus exposure and HLA in healthy donors listed by TCRdb under 2017. General notes on the study: An earlier analysis of several hundred of the donors reported over 250 Gb of sequence data and 95 million to 120 million unique TCR beta sequences obtained from about 179 million T cells. An early release covering roughly 640 HLA-typed donors comprised roughly 300 gigabases of sequencing data and 65 million to 100 million unique TCR sequences. Of the roughly 400 genotyped donors, around 81% fell in the genetic ancestry cluster associated with self-reported Caucasian donors. The study was designed to test whether signatures of past pathogen exposure could be identified by cataloging public T cell receptors. The study used immunosequencing to profile the T cell repertoires of several hundred subjects and linked those repertoires to cytomegalovirus serostatus. In addition to the first cohort of 666 subjects, a separate validation cohort of approximately 130 different subjects was used. To predict cytomegalovirus infection status, the study combined high-throughput TCR immunosequencing, statistical association of individual TCRs with disease status, and machine learning. To study patterns of TCR occurrence, a later analysis re-analyzed previously published TCR beta repertoires from 700 or so donors and added high-resolution HLA genotyping. The later analysis used no new phenotypic data to find candidate immune exposures, relying instead on TCR beta sequences and their occurrence across donors. An earlier analysis of more than 450 of the donors used high-throughput TCR beta sequencing to judge whether each TCR beta V gene segment behaved as functional or pseudogenic. Donor age, sex, ethnicity and CMV serostatus were compiled together with the repertoire data. A later genetic analysis used genome-wide SNP genotypes for about 65% of the 666 donors, treating that subset as a discovery cohort. All discovery cohort repertoires had been generated on a single sequencing platform. HLA typing covered class I and class II loci at four-digit resolution. The number of donors typed differed by locus, with about 629-630 for A, B, C, DRB1 and DQB1, more than 500 for DQA1, over 600 for DPA1, and 450 to 480 for DPB1. A handful of DR-DQ haplotypes were handled as single units for association and clustering because linkage in the cohort was strong. Across around 400 genotyped donors of the cohort, an average of roughly 250,000 unique TCR beta nucleotide sequences per donor were sequenced, and roughly a sixth of those sequences were non-productive.

The cohort comprised under 700 healthy bone marrow donors. At the time of sampling, every cohort member was nominally healthy, though immune exposures that went unrecorded were likely present. The donor tested CMV seronegative, placing the donor among the 350 to 400 seronegative members of the cohort. A peripheral blood sample was collected from each donor, and TCR beta sequencing was performed on peripheral blood mononuclear cells. Genomic DNA extraction from the blood cell samples was performed with the Qiagen DNeasy Blood Extraction Kit. Broader findings and caveats from the paper: A later analysis found that TCR association rates varied across HLA loci, with DRB1 alleles showing the most associated TCRs and HLA-C alleles the fewest. About 15 rarely observed V segments, including chromosome 9 orphons, were excluded from the earlier analysis of a few hundred of the donors because counts were too low. Linkage disequilibrium might explain the correlated functional status among segregating V segments, but an unknown experimental factor could not be ruled out. In vitro tests confirmed that a few of the cytomegalovirus-associated TCR beta chains recognize cytomegalovirus antigens. Because HLA typing was missing for some donors at each locus, association tests included only the typed subset. Most TCR sequences were seen in very few donors, while some public TCRs were found in many individuals. According to a later analysis, parvovirus B19, influenza, CMV and Epstein-Barr virus appeared linked to several top co-occurrence clusters. In both the original and validation cohorts, the classifier was reported to diagnose cytomegalovirus status with high specificity and sensitivity. The presence/absence analyses assumed that sequencing depth was roughly uniform across donors, and that assumption may not be true. Only TCR beta chains were sequenced in this cohort, and the absence of alpha or paired-chain data limited detectable features. The study gave a list of 150 to 200 TCR beta chains associated with cytomegalovirus. In a later genetic analysis, fewer N-insertions in productive TCRs were reported among donors in an Asian-associated ancestry cluster than the roughly 670-donor mean. Immune exposure information for the cohort was limited to CMV serostatus. Because the 87-base-pair reads could not distinguish some IMGT-functional V segments, including TRBV6-2 and TRBV6-3, those segments were excluded. A further reported finding was that TCR beta sequences accurately predicted the HLA-A and HLA-B alleles for most subjects in the first cohort. V-gene and J-gene trimming of TCR beta chains was associated with a missense DCLRE1C variant in a later genetic analysis, and the association was replicated in an independent cohort. A cluster of highly shared sequence variants was judged likely to represent a technical artifact of the sequencing pipeline. In a later analysis, HLA-associated TCR beta chains showed more clonal expansion and lower generation probabilities than non-associated chains that were equally common. It was suggested by the authors that the approach could potentially be generalized to other disease states and immunological phenotypes. Specific HLA alleles were associated with over 15,000 TCR beta sequences at a false discovery rate of 0.05 in a later analysis. According to a later analysis, most CMV-associated TCR beta chains appeared to be HLA-restricted, and the HLA associations seemed to be driven largely by CMV exposure. In an earlier analysis of 587 of the donors, most TCR beta V segments appeared in productive rearrangements about 87% or about 30% of the time, broadly matching IMGT annotations. When HLA alleles, especially DR and DQ, strongly co-occurred, TCR associations were difficult to assign to individual alleles.

The chain is assembled from TRBV2 and TRBJ2-7, and 10 junction bases match TRBD1. The clonotype comes from a man aged 35 to 55 in good health and CMV-seronegative. Specimen: PBMCs. The bases are TGTGCCAGCAGGGTGGACAGGGGGTCCTACGAGCAGTACTTC. Its product reads: CASRVDRGSYEQYF. Joined to the reference TRBV2 and TRBJ2-7 proteins, this CDR3 gives the full variable domain: EPEVTQTPSHQVTQMGQEVILRCVPISNHLYFYWYRQILGQKVEFLVSFYNNEISEKSEIFDDQFSVERPDGSNFTLKIRSTKLEDSAMYFCASRVDRGSYEQYFGPGTRLTVT.